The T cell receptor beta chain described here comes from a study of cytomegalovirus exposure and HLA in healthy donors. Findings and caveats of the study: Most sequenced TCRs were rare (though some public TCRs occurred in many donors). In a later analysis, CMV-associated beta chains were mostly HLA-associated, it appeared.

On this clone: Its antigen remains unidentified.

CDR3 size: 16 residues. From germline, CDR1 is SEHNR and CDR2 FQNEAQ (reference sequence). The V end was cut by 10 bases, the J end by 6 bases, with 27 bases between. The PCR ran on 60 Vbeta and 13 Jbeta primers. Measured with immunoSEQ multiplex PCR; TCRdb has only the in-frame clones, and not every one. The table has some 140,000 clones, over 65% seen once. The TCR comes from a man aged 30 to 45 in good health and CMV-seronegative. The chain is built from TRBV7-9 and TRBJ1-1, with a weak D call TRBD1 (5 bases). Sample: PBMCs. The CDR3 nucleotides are TGTGCCATCCCATCCGACCCTGGGGGGTTTAACCCTGAAGCTTTCTTT. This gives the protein CAIPSDPGGFNPEAFF.